This paragraph covers one T cell receptor (beta chain) sequence. There is no known antigen for this receptor. The input lacks base qualities; no much larger clone sits a single base away. These data are taken from a study of neoadjuvant anti-PD-1 for oral cavity cancer (dated by TCRdb to the early 2020s). Background for the entire study: Three to four biweekly doses of nivolumab at 3 mg/kg were mostly administered to patients before curative-intent surgical resection. Patients who did not progress were given a fourth nivolumab dose at about day 43 and had definitive surgical resection on days 50-56. Under RECIST 1.1, patients with complete response, partial response or stable disease were classed as responders, and patients with progression were classed as non-responders. The parent correlative cohort had more than 10 patients and a response rate of approximately 30%.

According to the study, the label for this sample's time point signals: after neoadjuvant nivolumab, at surgical resection. None of the patients had received prior systemic or radiation treatment, and all were newly diagnosed with stage II-IVA oral cavity squamous cell carcinoma. Everyone in the cohort had locally advanced, HPV-negative oral cavity squamous cell carcinoma. Peripheral blood mononuclear cells were analyzed directly, without maintenance or expansion in culture. Samples came from a longitudinal correlative study of a single-arm phase II trial of neoadjuvant nivolumab in oral cavity squamous cell carcinoma. Subject-matched pre- and post-treatment PBMCs and tumors from three responders and three non-responders underwent genomic DNA-based TCRbeta sequencing. Peripheral blood mononuclear cells were collected before nivolumab treatment and were collected again after treatment, at the time of surgery. The Maxwell RSC DNA from Cells kit was used to extract genomic DNA from PBMCs.

The research as a whole found: Higher pretreatment blood Treg/Th17 ratios correlated with higher pretreatment blood TCRbeta clonality and lower post-treatment tumor TCRbeta clonality. After neoadjuvant nivolumab, non-responders showed significantly higher T cell clonality (Gini index) in PBMCs than responders did. The TCR analyses had only three patients in each response group, and the authors called for validation in larger cohorts.

PBMC libraries used mostly roughly 500 ng of input genomic DNA for deep sequencing, with six replicates per sample. The immunoSEQ hsTCRbeta kit was used to prepare TCRbeta libraries, following the manufacturer's instructions. The finished libraries were brought together in one pool at roughly 2.7 nM, which was then read using an Illumina NovaSeq 6000 S4 flow cell. The authors' analysis ran thus. The immunoSEQ Analyzer was used for raw data preprocessing and quality control. The analysis was limited to productive rearrangements, and each clonotype was defined by a unique CDR3 amino acid sequence. Repertoire clonality was estimated as the Gini-Simpson index, computed with the R package tcR. Student's t test was used to compare Gini indices, and Pearson correlation was used to assess associations with tumor size change. In TCRdb, the immuneACCESS table is reduced to in-frame sequences with V and J assigned. These tables do not hold every clone; where another copy was compared, an unresolved V gene accounts for under half, and the others remain unexplained. That table supplies the V and J calls and clone size; D and trimming were determined from the DNA. The sample includes about 7,200 clones, with roughly 71% observed a single time. Approximately 3% of the sample rests with the top ten.

This sample comprised PBMCs, obtained after nivolumab (anti-PD-1) treatment. The clonotype was recovered from a person between 35 and 79 years old with oral cavity squamous cell carcinoma.

In nucleotide form, the sequence is TGTGCCAGCAGCTTCGAGCTTTTGAATTATTCACCCCTCCACTTT. It is translated as CASSFELLNYSPLHF. The rearrangement joined TRBV7-8 to TRBJ1-6, with no confidently assigned D gene. Measured from the cysteine to the phenylalanine, the CDR3 is 15 residues long. The entry retains the CDR3 DNA only, 45 bases that are in frame from base 1. In the germline V gene, CDR1 corresponds to SGHVS and CDR2 to FQNEAQ. A distance of 14 bases separates the germline ends of V and J, which lose 3 bases and 8 bases respectively.